This T cell receptor beta chain stems from a study of PD-1 blockade in mismatch repair-deficient tumors. V was shortened by 6 bases and J by 2 bases, with 11 bases between the two germline ends. Germline V lookup: CDR1 SQVTM, CDR2 ANQGSEA. The CDR3 runs 12 residues. Mismatch repair deficiency was confirmed in all patients, by PCR or immunohistochemistry. Only in-frame clones appear in the TCRdb table, and some are missing; sequencing was by immunoSEQ multiplex PCR. The table records around 100,000 clones, over 60% of them present only once. The sequencing here drew on peripheral blood, taken around 60 weeks after starting pembrolizumab. The sequence derives from an adult with mismatch repair-deficient cancer. This rearrangement joins TRBV29-1 to TRBJ2-7; D perhaps matches TRBD2 (5 bases). In DNA form, the CDR3 reads TGCAGCGTCTTTGACGGGACCTACGAGCAGTACTTC. It yields the protein CSVFDGTYEQYF.